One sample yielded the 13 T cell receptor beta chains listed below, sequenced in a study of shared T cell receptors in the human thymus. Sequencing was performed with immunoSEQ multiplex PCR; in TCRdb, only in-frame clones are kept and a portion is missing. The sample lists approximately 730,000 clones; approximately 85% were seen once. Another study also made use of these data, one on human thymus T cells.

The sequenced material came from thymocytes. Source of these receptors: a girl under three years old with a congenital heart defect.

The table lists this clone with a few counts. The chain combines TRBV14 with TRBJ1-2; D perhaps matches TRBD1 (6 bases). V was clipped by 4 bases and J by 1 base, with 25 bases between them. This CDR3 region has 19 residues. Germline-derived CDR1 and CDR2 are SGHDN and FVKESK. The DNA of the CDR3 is TGTGCCAGCAGCCCGTCAACTGTAGGACAGCCCCCGTTTAACTATGGCTACACCTTC. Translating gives CASSPSTVGQPPFNYGYTF.

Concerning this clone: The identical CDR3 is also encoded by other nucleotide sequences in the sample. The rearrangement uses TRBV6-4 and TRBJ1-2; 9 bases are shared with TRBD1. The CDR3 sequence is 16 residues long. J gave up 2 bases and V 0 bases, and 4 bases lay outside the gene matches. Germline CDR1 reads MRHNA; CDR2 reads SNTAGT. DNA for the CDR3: TGTGCCAGCAGTGACTCGTCCGGGACAGGGAACTATGGCTACACCTTC. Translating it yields CASSDSSGTGNYGYTF.

The CDR3 loop is CATGQPSSGNTIYF. The DNA for the CDR3 is TGTGCCACTGGACAGCCGAGCTCTGGAAACACCATATATTTT. The rearrangement joins TRBV14 to TRBJ1-3; perhaps TRBD1 as D (6 bases). V lost 10 bases, J lost 0 bases, and 13 bases lay in between. Germline V gene data show CDR1 as SGHDN and CDR2 as FVKESK. CDR3 length: 14 residues.

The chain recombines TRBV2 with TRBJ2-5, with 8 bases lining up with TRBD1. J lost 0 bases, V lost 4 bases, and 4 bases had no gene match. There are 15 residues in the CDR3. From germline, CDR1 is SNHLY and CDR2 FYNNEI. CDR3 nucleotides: TGTGCCAGCAGTGGGGCAGGGGGCTACCAAGAGACCCAGTACTTC. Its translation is CASSGAGGYQETQYF.

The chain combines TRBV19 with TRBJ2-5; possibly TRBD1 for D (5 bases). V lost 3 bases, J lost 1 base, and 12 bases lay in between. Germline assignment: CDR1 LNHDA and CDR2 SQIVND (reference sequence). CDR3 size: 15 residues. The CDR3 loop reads CASSIAQGFQETQYF. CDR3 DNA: TGTGCCAGTAGTATCGCCCAGGGTTTCCAAGAGACCCAGTACTTC.

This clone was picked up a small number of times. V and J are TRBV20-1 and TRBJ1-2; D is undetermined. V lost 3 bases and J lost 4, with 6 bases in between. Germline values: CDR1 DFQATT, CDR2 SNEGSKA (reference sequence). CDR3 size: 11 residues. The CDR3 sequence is CSARRSYGYTF. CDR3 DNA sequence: TGCAGTGCTAGGAGGAGCTATGGCTACACCTTC.

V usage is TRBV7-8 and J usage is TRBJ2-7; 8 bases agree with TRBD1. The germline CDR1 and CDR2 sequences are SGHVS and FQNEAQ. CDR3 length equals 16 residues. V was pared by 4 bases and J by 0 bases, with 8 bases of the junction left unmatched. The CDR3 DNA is TGTGCCAGCAGCTCACTTGGACAGGGAGTCTCCTACGAGCAGTACTTC. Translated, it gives CASSSLGQGVSYEQYF.

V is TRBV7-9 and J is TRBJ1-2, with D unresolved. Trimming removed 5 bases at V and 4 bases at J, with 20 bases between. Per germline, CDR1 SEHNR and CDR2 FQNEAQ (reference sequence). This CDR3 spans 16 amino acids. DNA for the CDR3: TGTGCCAGCAGCCCCCGGGGAAGCCGCAGTCTCTATGGCTACACCTTC. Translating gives CASSPRGSRSLYGYTF.

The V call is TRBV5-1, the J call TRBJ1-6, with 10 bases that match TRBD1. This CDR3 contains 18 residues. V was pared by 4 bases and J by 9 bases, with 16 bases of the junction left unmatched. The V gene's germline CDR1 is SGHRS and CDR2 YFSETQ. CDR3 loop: CASSLIPGQGSPISPLHF. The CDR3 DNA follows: TGCGCCAGCAGCCTGATCCCGGGACAGGGGTCCCCTATTTCACCCCTCCACTTT.

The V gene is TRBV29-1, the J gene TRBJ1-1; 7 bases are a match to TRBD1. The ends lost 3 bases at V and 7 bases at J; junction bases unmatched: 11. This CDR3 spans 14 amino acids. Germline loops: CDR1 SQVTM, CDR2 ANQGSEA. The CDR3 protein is CSVDPGGENSEAFF. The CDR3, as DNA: TGCAGCGTTGACCCAGGGGGAGAAAATAGTGAAGCTTTCTTT.

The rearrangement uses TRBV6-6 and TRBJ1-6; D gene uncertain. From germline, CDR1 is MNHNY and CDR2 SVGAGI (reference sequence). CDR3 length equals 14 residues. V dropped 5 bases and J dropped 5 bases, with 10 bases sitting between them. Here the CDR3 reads CASSRQLDNSPLHF. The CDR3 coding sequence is TGTGCCAGCAGTCGGCAGCTAGATAATTCACCCCTCCACTTT.

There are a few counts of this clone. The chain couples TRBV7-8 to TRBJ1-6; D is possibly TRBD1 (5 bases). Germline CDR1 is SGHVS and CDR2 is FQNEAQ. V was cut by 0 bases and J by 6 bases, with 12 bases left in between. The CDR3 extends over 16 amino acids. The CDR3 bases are TGTGCCAGCAGCTTAGCGCATTCCGGGGGTAATTCACCCCTCCACTTT. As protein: CASSLAHSGGNSPLHF. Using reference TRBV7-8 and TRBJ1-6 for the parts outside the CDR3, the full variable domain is GAGVSQSPRYKVAKRGQDVALRCDPISGHVSLFWYQQALGQGPEFLTYFQNEAQLDKSGLPSDRFFAERPEGSVSTLKIQRTQQEDSAVYLCASSLAHSGGNSPLHFGNGTRLTVT.

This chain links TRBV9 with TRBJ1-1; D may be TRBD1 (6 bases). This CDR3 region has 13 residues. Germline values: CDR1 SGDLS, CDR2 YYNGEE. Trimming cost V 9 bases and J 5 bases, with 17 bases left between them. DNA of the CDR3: TGTGCCACCGAAAACAGGGTCCGAACTGAAGCTTTCTTT. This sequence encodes CATENRVRTEAFF. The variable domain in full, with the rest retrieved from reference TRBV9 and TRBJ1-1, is DSGVTQTPKHLITATGQRVTLRCSPRSGDLSVYWYQQSLDQGLQFLIQYYNGEERAKGNILERFSAQQFPDLHSELNLSSLELGDSALYFCATENRVRTEAFFGQGTRLTVV.